These T cell receptor beta chains were read from a single sample in a study of T-cell reconstitution after alpha-beta-depleted transplantation in children. TCRdb reprocessed the PCR reads with MiXCR, giving one entry per CDR3 protein. The data contain some 260,000 distinct CDR3 sequences, about 24% of them singletons. The input for sequencing was PBMCs, mostly from graft donor cells, taken 360 days after TCRalphabeta/CD19-depleted stem cell transplant. The receptors here all came from a female patient younger than 10 who had a stem cell transplant for congenital amegakaryocytic thrombocytopenia, so the T cells may come from the graft donor. Each CDR3 is given with its conserved first and last residue. D genes are given only for firm matches. The size field is filled for only some rows; it gives once, few, many or a size class.

>.|TRBJ2-5|TRBD2|TRBV15
TGTGCCACCAGCAGTAGGCTAGCGGGAGGAGAGACCCAGTACTTC
CATSSRLAGGETQYF
>.|TRBJ2-1|TRBD2|TRBV11-1
TGTGCCAGCAGCGCGGAATTAGCGGGAGGACGAACGCATTGGAGAGAGCAGTTCTTC
CASSAELAGGRTHWREQFF
>.|TRBJ2-3|TRBD2|TRBV5-1
TGCGCCAGCAGCTTTCCGGGGGGATGGACGCAGTATTTT
CASSFPGGWTQYF
>.|TRBJ1-4|.|TRBV9
TGTGCCAGCAGCGTAGGGACAGCTAATGAAAAACTGTTTTTT
CASSVGTANEKLFF
>few|TRBJ2-4|TRBD1|TRBV4-3
TGCGCCAGCAGCCAAGCGGGACAGTTAGCCAAAAACATTCAGTACTTC
CASSQAGQLAKNIQYF
>.|TRBJ1-2|.|TRBV7-9
TGTGCCAGCAGCTTAGCCCTCGACAAGATTAACTATGGCTACACCTTC
CASSLALDKINYGYTF
>few|TRBJ2-3|.|TRBV20-1
TGCAGTGCTGGGCGGGGCCGCACAGATACGCAGTATTTT
CSAGRGRTDTQYF
>.|TRBJ2-3|.|TRBV7-8
TGTGCCAGCAGCTTATCCCTAGGGGCAGATACGCAGTATTTT
CASSLSLGADTQYF
>.|TRBJ2-1|.|TRBV12-3/TRBV12-4
TGTGCCAGCGACCGACACAATGAGCAGTTCTTC
CASDRHNEQFF
>few|TRBJ2-5|.|TRBV7-8
TGTGCCAGCAGCTTACCCATGACCCAAGAGACCCAGTACTTC
CASSLPMTQETQYF
>once|TRBJ2-7|.|TRBV7-2
TGTGCCAGCAGCTTAAGATCCGGACAGACCTACGAGCAGTACTTC
CASSLRSGQTYEQYF
>few|TRBJ2-3|TRBD2|TRBV7-2
TGTGCCAGCAGCCACCCGGGACTAGGCACAGATACGCAGTATTTT
CASSHPGLGTDTQYF
>many|TRBJ1-1|TRBD1|TRBV5-1
TGCGCCAGCAGCATAGGACAGGGGGCCACTGAAGCTTTCTTT
CASSIGQGATEAFF
>few|TRBJ2-2|.|TRBV20-1
TGCAGTGCTACGGGACACCTCACCGGGGAGCTGTTTTTT
CSATGHLTGELFF
>.|TRBJ1-5|.|TRBV2
TGTGCCAGCAGTGAAGAAGCGAATCAGCCCCAGCATTTT
CASSEEANQPQHF
>many|TRBJ2-3|TRBD1|TRBV27
TGTGCCAGCAGCAGGACAGGAGCCACAGATACGCAGTATTTT
CASSRTGATDTQYF
>few|TRBJ1-4|TRBD1|TRBV20-1
TGCAGTGCTAGAGCAGGGGGCTATGAAAAACTGTTTTTT
CSARAGGYEKLFF
>.|TRBJ2-5|.|TRBV2
TGTGCCAGCTCCAGGGCAGGTTCGGAGACCCAGTACTTC
CASSRAGSETQYF
>.|TRBJ1-1|.|TRBV4-2
TGTGCCAGCAGCCAAAGGGCCGCGGCGAACACTGAAGCTTTCTTT
CASSQRAAANTEAFF
>.|TRBJ2-7|.|TRBV2
TGTGCCAGCAGTGAAGCAACGCAGTACGAGCAGTACTTC
CASSEATQYEQYF
>.|TRBJ2-7|.|TRBV20-1
TGCAGTGCTAGTACCCAGGTTAGGGCGGGGCAGTACTTC
CSASTQVRAGQYF
>.|TRBJ2-4|.|TRBV20-1
TGCAGTGCCAGGACAGTGTCTAACATTCAGTACTTC
CSARTVSNIQYF
>many|TRBJ2-7|.|TRBV29-1
TGCAGCGTTCGGGTGAGGAGCTCCTACGAGCAGTACTTC
CSVRVRSSYEQYF
>.|TRBJ2-3|.|TRBV10-1
TGCGCCAGCAGTGAGCAGCCCCCGGGCACAGATACGCAGTATTTT
CASSEQPPGTDTQYF
>few|TRBJ2-2|.|TRBV4-2
TGTGCCAGCAGCACCCGTGGAGTTCCAACACCGGGGAAGCTGTTTTTT
CASSTRGVPTPGKLFF
>few|TRBJ1-6|TRBD1|TRBV20-1
TGCAGTGCTAGATCAGGGGGAAATTCACCCCTCCACTTT
CSARSGGNSPLHF
>many|TRBJ2-2|.|TRBV10-3
TGTGCCATCAGTGAGTCATCAGTCGGGGAGCTGTTTTTT
CAISESSVGELFF